The sequence of this T cell receptor beta chain was determined in a study of blood T cell repertoires in COVID-19. The overall study: The United States, Italy and Spain supplied acute and convalescent COVID-19 samples. Sample material is recorded as cDNA or gDNA derived from T cells, B-cell-depleted T cells, or PBMCs.

The CDR3 spans 15 residues. V was pared by 6 bases and J by 2 bases, with 17 bases between. Germline loops: CDR1 MNHEY, CDR2 SVGEGT. Participants came from fewer than 25 US areas, aged roughly 18 to 95 years. Assignment of participants to cohorts was predicated upon participant-reported clinical history. This clone was recorded once. TCRdb's table, derived via immunoSEQ multiplex PCR, lists solely in-frame clones and lacks some. The sample has about 150,000 clones, over 80% seen once. The V and J genes are TRBV6-2 or TRBV6-3 and TRBJ2-7; no clear D. Sequenced material: PBMCs or T cells enriched from blood (not recorded which). This TCR came from a man in his 70s who had been exposed to COVID-19. The CDR3 DNA is TGTGCCAGCAGCACCGGCGAGCGACTCACCTACGAGCAGTACTTC. Its protein is CASSTGERLTYEQYF.